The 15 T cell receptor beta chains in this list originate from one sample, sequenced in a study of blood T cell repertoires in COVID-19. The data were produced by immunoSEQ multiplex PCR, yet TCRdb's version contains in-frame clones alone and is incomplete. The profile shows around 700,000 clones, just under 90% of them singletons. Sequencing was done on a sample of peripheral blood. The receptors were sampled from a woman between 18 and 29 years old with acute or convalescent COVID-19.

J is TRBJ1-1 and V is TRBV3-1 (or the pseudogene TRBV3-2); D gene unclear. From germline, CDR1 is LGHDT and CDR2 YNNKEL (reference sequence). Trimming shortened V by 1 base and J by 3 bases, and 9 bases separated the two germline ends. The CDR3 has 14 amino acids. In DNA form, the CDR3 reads TGTGCCAGCAGCCAAGTCACCGGGGACACTGAAGCTTTCTTT. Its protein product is CASSQVTGDTEAFF.

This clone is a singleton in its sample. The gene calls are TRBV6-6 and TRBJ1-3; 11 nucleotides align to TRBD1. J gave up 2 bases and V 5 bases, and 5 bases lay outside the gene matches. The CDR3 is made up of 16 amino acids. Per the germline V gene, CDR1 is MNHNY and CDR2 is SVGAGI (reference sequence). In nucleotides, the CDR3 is TGTGCCAGCAGTCGAGCGGGACAGGGGGCTGGAAACACCATATATTTT. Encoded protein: CASSRAGQGAGNTIYF.

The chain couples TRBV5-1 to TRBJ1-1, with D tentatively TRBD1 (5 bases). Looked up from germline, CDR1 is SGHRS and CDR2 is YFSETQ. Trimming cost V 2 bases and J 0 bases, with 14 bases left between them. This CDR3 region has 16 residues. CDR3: CASSFFSPGMNTEAFF. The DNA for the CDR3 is TGCGCCAGCAGCTTCTTTTCCCCAGGGATGAACACTGAAGCTTTCTTT.

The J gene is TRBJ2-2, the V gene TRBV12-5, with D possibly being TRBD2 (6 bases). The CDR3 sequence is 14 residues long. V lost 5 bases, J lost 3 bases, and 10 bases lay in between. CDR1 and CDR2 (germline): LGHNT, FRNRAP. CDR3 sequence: CASGTRGDTGELFF. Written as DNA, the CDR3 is TGTGCTAGTGGTACCCGCGGGGACACCGGGGAGCTGTTTTTT.

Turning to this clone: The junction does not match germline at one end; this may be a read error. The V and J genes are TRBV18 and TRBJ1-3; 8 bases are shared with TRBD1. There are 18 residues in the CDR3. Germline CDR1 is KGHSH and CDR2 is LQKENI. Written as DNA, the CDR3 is TGTGCCAGTTCACCACAAACTTGGACAGGGAGCTCTGGAAACACCATATATTTT. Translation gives CASSPQTWTGSSGNTIYF.

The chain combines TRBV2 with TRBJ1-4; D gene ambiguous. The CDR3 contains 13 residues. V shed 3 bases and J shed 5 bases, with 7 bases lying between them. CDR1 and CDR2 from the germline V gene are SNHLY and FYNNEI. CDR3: CASSESANEKLFF. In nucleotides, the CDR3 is TGTGCCAGCAGTGAGTCAGCGAATGAAAAACTGTTTTTT.

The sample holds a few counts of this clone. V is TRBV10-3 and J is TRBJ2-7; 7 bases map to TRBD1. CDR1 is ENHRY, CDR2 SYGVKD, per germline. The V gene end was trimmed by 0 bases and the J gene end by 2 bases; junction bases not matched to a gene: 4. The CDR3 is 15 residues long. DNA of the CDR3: TGTGCCATCAGTGAGTCCGGACAGGAAACCTACGAGCAGTACTTC. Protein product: CAISESGQETYEQYF.

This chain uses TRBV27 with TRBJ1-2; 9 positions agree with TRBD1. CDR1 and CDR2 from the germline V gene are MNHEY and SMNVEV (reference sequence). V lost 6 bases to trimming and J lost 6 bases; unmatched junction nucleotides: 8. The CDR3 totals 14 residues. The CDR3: CASSRLDRGNGYTF. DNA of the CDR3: TGTGCCAGCAGCCGCCTGGACAGGGGAAATGGCTACACCTTC.

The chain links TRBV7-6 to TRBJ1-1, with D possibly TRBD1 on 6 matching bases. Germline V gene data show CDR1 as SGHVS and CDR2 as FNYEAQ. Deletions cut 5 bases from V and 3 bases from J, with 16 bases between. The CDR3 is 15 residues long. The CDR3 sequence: CASSTTGRKDTEAFF. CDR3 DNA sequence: TGTGCCAGCAGCACTACAGGGCGCAAGGACACTGAAGCTTTCTTT.

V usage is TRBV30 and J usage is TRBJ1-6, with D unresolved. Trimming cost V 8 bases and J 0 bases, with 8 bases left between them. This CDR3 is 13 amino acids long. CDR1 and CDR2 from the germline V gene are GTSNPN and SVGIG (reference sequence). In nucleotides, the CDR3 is TGTGCCCTCCAGTACTCCTATAATTCACCCCTCCACTTT. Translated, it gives CALQYSYNSPLHF.

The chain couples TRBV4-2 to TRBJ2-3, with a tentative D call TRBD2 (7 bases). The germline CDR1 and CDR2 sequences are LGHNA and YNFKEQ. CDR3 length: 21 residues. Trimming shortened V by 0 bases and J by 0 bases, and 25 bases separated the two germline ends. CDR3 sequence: CASSQERKRGGDHSSTDTQYF. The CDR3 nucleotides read TGTGCCAGCAGCCAAGAACGTAAGAGGGGGGGGGACCATTCTAGCACAGATACGCAGTATTTT.

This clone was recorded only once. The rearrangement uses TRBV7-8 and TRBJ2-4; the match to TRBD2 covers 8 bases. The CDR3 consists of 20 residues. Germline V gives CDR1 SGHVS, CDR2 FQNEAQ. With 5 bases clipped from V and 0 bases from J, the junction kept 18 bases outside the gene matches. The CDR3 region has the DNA TGTGCCAGCAGCCTAACGTCGGAGCGGGGGTCTCCTCTAGCCAAAAACATTCAGTACTTC. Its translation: CASSLTSERGSPLAKNIQYF.

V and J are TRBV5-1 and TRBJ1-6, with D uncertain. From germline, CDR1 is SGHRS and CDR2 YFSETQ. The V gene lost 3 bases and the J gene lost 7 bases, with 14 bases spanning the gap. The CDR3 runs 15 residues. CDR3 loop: CASSSEGGWNSPLHF. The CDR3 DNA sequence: TGCGCCAGCAGCTCCGAGGGAGGGTGGAATTCACCCCTCCACTTT.

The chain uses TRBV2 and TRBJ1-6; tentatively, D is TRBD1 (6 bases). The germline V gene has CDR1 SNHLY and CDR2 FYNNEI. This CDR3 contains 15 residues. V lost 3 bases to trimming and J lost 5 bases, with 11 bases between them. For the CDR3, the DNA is TGTGCCAGCAGTGAGAGTCGACAGGATAATTCACCCCTCCACTTT. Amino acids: CASSESRQDNSPLHF. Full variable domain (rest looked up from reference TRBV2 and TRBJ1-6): EPEVTQTPSHQVTQMGQEVILRCVPISNHLYFYWYRQILGQKVEFLVSFYNNEISEKSEIFDDQFSVERPDGSNFTLKIRSTKLEDSAMYFCASSESRQDNSPLHFGNGTRLTVT.

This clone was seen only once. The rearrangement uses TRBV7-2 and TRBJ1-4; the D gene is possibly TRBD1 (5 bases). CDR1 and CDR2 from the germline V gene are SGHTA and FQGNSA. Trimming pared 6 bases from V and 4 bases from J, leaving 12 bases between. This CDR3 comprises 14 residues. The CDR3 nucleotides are TGTGCCAGCAGGGAGGGGCCGAATAATGAAAAACTGTTTTTT. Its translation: CASREGPNNEKLFF. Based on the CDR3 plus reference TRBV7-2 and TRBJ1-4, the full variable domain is GAGVSQSPSNKVTEKGKDVELRCDPISGHTALYWYRQSLGQGLEFLIYFQGNSAPDKSGLPSDRFSAERTGGSVSTLTIQRTQQEDSAVYLCASREGPNNEKLFFGSGTQLSVL.